The clone carrying this T cell receptor beta chain was found a few times. This CDR3 comprises 14 residues. Germline lookup yields CDR1 GTSNPN and CDR2 SVGIG (reference sequence). The V gene lost 3 bases and the J gene lost 0 bases, with 10 bases spanning the gap. This entry comes from a study of OX40 agonist ivuxolimab in advanced cancers. Background on the study: Patients treated during dose escalation were battling hepatocellular carcinoma, melanoma, renal cell or head and neck cancer.

The data were produced by immunoSEQ multiplex PCR, yet TCRdb's version contains in-frame clones alone and is incomplete. Counted here are tens of thousands of clones, about 90% occurring once; the ten biggest clones make up about 1.3%. The TCR originated in an adult with an advanced solid tumor such as melanoma, head and neck, liver or kidney cancer. Sequences were derived from CD4+ or CD8+ T cells sorted from blood, sampled in a trial of the OX40 agonist ivuxolimab. The chain carries TRBV30 and TRBJ2-3; D is tentatively TRBD1 or TRBD2 (5 bases each). In DNA form, the CDR3 reads TGTGCCTGGAGCTGGGGCGGGAGCACAGATACGCAGTATTTT. Translating gives CAWSWGGSTDTQYF.